This T cell receptor beta chain is drawn from a study of cytomegalovirus exposure and HLA in healthy donors. Study results and caveats: High sensitivity and specificity were reportedly achieved when the classifier diagnosed cytomegalovirus status.

The PCR was carried out with 60 Vbeta primers and 13 Jbeta primers. Here immunoSEQ multiplex PCR was the method, and the copy in TCRdb shows in-frame clones only, minus some. The data hold about 110,000 clones, with 74% observed a single time. V lost 4 bases and J lost 2, with 12 bases in between. This CDR3 has 14 residues. Germline V lookup: CDR1 GTSNPN, CDR2 SVGIG (reference sequence). On this clone itself: Antigen: not known.

Sequences were obtained from PBMCs. This sequence was found in a man aged 45-65 years in good health and CMV-seropositive. The chain recombines TRBV30 with TRBJ1-3, with D possibly matching TRBD1 (6 bases). CDR3 sequence reads: CAWTTGSTGNTIYF. The CDR3 DNA is TGTGCCTGGACTACAGGGAGTACTGGAAACACCATATATTTT. The variable domain in full, with the rest retrieved from reference TRBV30 and TRBJ1-3, is SQTIHQWPATLVQPVGSPLSLECTVEGTSNPNLYWYRQAAGRGLQLLFYSVGIGQISSEVPQNLSASRPQDRQFILSSKKLLLSDSGFYLCAWTTGSTGNTIYFGEGSWLTVV.